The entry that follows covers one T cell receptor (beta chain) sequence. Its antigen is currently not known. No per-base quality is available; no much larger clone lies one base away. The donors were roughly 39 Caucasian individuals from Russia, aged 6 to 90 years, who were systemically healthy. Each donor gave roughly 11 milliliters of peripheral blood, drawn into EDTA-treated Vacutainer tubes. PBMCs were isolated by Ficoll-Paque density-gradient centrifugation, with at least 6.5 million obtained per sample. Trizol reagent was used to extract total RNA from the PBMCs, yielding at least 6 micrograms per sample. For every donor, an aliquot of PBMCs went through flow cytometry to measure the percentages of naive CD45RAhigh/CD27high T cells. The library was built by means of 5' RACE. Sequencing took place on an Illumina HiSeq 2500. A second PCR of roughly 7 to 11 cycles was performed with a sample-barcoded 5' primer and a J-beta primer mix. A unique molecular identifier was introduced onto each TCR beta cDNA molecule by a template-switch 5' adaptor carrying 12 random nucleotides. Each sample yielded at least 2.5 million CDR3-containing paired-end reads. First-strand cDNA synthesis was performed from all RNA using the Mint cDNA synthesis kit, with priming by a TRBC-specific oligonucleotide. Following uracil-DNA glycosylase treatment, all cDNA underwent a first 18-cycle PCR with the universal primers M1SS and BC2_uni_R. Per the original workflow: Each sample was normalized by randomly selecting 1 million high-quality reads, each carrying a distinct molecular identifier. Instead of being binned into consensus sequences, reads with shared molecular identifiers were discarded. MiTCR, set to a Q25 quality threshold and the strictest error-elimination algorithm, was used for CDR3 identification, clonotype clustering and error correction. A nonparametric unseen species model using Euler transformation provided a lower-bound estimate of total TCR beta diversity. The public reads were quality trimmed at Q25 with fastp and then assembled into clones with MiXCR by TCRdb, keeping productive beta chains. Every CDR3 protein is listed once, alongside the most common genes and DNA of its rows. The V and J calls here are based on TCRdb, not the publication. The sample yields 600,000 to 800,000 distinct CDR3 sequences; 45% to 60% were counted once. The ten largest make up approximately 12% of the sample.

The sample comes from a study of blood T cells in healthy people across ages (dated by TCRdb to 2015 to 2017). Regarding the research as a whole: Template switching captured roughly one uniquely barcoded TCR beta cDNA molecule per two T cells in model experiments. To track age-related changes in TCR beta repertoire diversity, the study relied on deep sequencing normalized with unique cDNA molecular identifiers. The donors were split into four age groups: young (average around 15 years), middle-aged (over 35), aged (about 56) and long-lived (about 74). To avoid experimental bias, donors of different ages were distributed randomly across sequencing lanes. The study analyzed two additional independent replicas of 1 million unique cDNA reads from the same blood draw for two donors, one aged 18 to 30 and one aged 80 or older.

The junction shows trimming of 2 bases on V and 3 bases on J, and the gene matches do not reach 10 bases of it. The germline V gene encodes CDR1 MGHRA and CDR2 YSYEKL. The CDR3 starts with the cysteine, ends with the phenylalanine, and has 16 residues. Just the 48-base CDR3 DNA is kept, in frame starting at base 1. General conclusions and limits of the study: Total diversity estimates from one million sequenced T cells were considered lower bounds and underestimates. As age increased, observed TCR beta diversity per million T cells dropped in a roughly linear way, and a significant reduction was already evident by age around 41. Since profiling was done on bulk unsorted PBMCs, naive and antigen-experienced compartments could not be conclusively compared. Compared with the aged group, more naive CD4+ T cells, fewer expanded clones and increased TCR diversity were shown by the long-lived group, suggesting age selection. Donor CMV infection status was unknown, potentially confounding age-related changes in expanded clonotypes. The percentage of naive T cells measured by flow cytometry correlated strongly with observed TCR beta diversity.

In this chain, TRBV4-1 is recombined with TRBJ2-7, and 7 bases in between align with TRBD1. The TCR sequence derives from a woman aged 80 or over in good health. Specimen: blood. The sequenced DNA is TGCGCCAGCAGCCAACGGAAGCGACAGGGCGACTACGAGCAGTACTTC. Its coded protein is CASSQRKRQGDYEQYF.